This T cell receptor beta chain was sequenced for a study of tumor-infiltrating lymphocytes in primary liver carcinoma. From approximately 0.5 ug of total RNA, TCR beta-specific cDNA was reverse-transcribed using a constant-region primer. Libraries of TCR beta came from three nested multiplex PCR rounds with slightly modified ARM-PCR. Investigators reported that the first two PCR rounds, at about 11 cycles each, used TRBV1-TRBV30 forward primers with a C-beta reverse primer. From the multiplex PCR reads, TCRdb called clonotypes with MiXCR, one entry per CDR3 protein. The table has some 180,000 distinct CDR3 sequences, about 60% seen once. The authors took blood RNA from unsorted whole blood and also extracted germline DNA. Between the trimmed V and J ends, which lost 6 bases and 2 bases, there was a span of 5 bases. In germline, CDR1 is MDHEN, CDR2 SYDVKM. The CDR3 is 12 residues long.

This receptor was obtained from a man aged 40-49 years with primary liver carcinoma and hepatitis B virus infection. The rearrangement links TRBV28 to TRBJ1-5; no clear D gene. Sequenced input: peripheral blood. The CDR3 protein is CASRVGNQPQHF. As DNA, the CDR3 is TGTGCCAGCAGGGTGGGCAATCAGCCCCAGCATTTT.